Listed here is a single TCR beta chain. V was cut by 0 bases and J by 6 bases, with 8 bases left in between. Germline CDR1 is SEHNR and CDR2 is FQNEAQ (reference sequence). The CDR3 contains 13 residues. These data come from a study of blood T cell repertoires in COVID-19. The assay was immunoSEQ multiplex PCR, and TCRdb's table has in-frame clones only and misses some. The sample carries more than 150,000 clones, 84% recorded once. The chain carries TRBV7-9 and TRBJ1-1, with D unclear. Sequenced: peripheral blood. This TCR came from a human donor in a cohort sampled during active COVID-19. The CDR3: CASSLAQRAEAFF. CDR3 DNA sequence: TGTGCCAGCAGCTTAGCGCAGAGGGCTGAAGCTTTCTTT.